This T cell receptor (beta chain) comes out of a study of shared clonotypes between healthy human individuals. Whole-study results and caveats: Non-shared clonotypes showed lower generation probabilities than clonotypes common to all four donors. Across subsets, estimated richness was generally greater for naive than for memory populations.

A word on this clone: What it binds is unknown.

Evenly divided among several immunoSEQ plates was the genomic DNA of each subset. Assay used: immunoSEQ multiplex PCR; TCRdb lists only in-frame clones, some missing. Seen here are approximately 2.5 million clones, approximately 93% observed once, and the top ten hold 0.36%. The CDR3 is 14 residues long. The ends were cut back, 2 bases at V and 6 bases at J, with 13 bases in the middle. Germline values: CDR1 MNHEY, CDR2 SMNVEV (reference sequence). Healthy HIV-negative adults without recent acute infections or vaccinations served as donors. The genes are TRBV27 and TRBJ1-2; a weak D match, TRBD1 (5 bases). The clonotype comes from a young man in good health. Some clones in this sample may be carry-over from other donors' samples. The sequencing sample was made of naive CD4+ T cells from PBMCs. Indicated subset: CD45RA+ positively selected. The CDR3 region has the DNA TGTGCCAGCAGTTTAGGTTTGGGGACCGATGGCTACACCTTC. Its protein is CASSLGLGTDGYTF.